This T cell receptor (beta chain) stems from a study of blood T cells in healthy people across ages. Study-level findings and limits: Estimates of total diversity, which came from one million sequenced T cells, were considered to be underestimates.

Then a second PCR, running roughly 7 to 11 cycles, was carried out with a sample-barcoded 5' primer and a J-beta primer mix. A template-switch adaptor that had 12 random nucleotides put a tag on each cDNA molecule. TCRdb passed the 5' RACE reads through MiXCR, listing each CDR3 protein once. The data show around 280,000 distinct CDR3 sequences, roughly 26% seen once. The donors, all healthy, were Caucasians living in Russia, aged 6 to 90. This clonotype was counted only a few times. Its matching antigen is unknown. In germline, CDR1 is MDHEN, CDR2 SYDVKM. The CDR3 runs 17 residues. V was trimmed by 3 bases and J by 2 bases, leaving 18 bases between them.

The chain couples TRBV28 to TRBJ2-3, with D perhaps matching TRBD1 (7 bases). This sequence originates from a woman in her 70s in good health. The source material was blood. In nucleotides, the CDR3 is TGTGCCAGCAGTTTGGGGTCGGCGGGACAGTTCACAGATACGCAGTATTTT. Encoded protein: CASSLGSAGQFTDTQYF.